The 7 T cell receptor beta chains presented below share a single source sample, sequenced in a study of tumor-infiltrating lymphocytes in primary liver carcinoma. cDNA specific to TCR beta was made from approximately 0.55 ug of total RNA, with a constant-region primer employed for priming. A slightly modified ARM-PCR protocol with three nested multiplex PCR rounds produced these TCR beta libraries. A C-beta reverse primer was combined with TRBV1-TRBV30 forward primers in the first two PCR rounds, and each round had approximately 10 cycles. TCRdb re-analysed the multiplex PCR reads in MiXCR, keeping a single row per CDR3 protein. The sample lists 330,000 or so distinct CDR3 sequences; less than 75% were seen once. Unsorted whole blood served as the source of blood RNA, and germline DNA was extracted as well. The specimen sequenced was peripheral blood. The receptor set was obtained from a man aged 35-49 years with primary liver carcinoma and hepatitis B virus infection.

This clonotype has only a few counts. V and J are TRBV7-9 and TRBJ2-3; 9 bases map to TRBD1. Germline values: CDR1 SEHNR, CDR2 FQNEAQ (reference sequence). CDR3 length equals 16 residues. With V trimmed by 0 bases and J by 1 base, 2 bases remained unmatched. The CDR3 is CASSLADRGGTDTQYF. CDR3 DNA sequence: TGTGCCAGCAGCTTAGCGGACAGGGGAGGCACAGATACGCAGTATTTT.

V and J are TRBV6-2 or TRBV6-3 and TRBJ2-5; 7 bases are shared with TRBD2. The DNA end lines up better with TRBJ2-1; the J call may be wrong. The CDR3 extends over 15 amino acids. CDR1 is MNHEY and CDR2 is SVGEGT in the germline V gene. The CDR3 region has the DNA TGTGCCAGCAGTCCCATACTAGCGAGAGCGGAGACCCAGTTCTTC. This translates into CASSPILARAETQFF.

This clonotype showed up just a few times. This sequence joins TRBV10-3 and TRBJ2-1; D is undetermined. This CDR3 is built from 15 residues. Germline CDR1 ENHRY, CDR2 SYGVKD. Trimming took off 3 bases at V and 3 bases at J, with 12 bases between the two ends. DNA for the CDR3: TGTGCCATCAGTGATTACACGTCTTACTACAATGAGCAGTTCTTC. Protein product: CAISDYTSYYNEQFF.

The chain employs TRBV11-2 and TRBJ1-6; D is unresolved. The CDR3 consists of 19 residues. Germline V gene sequence: CDR1 SGHAT, CDR2 FQNNGV. V was trimmed by 1 base and J by 2 bases, leaving 18 bases between them. CDR3 residues: CASSLGFEKGGTYNSPLHF. The CDR3 DNA is TGTGCCAGCAGCTTAGGCTTTGAGAAAGGAGGCACCTATAATTCACCCCTCCACTTT.

This clonotype was recorded at least ten times. CDR3 sequence (DNA): TGTGCCGGGGGGGAGCGGGAGTTTTCGTACGAGCAGTACTTC. Residues: CAGGEREFSYEQYF. The V gene is TRBV11-2, the J gene TRBJ2-7, with 8 nucleotides matching TRBD2. V lost 11 bases, J lost 4 bases, and 13 bases stayed unmatched. CDR3 length: 14 amino acids. Germline CDR1 reads SGHAT; CDR2 reads FQNNGV.

This clonotype was recorded only once. A junction boundary mismatches the germline segment, possibly from a read error. As DNA, the CDR3 is TGTGCCAACAGCCCAAGACTAGTGGGATCGGGCAATGAGCAGTTCTTC. This codes for CANSPRLVGSGNEQFF. The rearrangement joins TRBV11-2 to TRBJ2-1; TRBD2 is a possible D gene (6 bases). CDR1 and CDR2 (germline): SGHAT, FQNNGV. The CDR3 contains 16 residues.

Note on this clonotype: The germline gene is not matched at one end of the junction; a read error may be the cause. V and J are TRBV11-1 and TRBJ1-1, with D hard to call. Germline CDR1 and CDR2: SGHAT and FQDESV (reference sequence). The CDR3 runs 16 residues. The CDR3 reads CASRLVNGGGNTEAFF. In DNA, the CDR3 is TGTGCCAGCAGGTTAGTCAACGGAGGAGGGAACACTGAAGCTTTCTTT.